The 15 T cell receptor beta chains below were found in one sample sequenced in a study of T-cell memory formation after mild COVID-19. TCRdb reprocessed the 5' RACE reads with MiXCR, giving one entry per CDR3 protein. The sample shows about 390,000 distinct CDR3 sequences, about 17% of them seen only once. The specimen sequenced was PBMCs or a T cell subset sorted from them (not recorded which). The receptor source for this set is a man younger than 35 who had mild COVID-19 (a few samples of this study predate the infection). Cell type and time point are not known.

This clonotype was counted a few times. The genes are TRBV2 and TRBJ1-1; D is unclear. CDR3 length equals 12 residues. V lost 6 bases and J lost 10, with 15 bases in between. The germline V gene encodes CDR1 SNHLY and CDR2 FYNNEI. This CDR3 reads CASSRTFTRAFF. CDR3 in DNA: TGTGCCAGCAGCCGGACCTTTACCCGAGCTTTCTTT.

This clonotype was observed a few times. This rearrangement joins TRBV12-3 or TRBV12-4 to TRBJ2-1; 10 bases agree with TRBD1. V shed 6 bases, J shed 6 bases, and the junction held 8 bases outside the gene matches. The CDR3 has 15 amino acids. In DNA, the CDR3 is TGTGCCAGCAGGCTTGCCGGGACAGGGGTCAATGAGCAGTTCTTC. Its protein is CASRLAGTGVNEQFF.

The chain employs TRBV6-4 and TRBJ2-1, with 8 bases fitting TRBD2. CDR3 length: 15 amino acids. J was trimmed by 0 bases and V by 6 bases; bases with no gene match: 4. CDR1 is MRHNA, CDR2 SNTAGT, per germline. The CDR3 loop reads CASSELAASYNEQFF. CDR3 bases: TGTGCCAGCAGCGAACTAGCGGCCTCCTACAATGAGCAGTTCTTC.

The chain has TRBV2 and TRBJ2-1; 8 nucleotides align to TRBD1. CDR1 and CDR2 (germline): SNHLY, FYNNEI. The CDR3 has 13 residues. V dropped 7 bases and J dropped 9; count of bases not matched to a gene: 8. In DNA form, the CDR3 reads TGTGCCAGCACCCTGGACAGGGTGGGTGAGCAGTTCTTC. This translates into CASTLDRVGEQFF.

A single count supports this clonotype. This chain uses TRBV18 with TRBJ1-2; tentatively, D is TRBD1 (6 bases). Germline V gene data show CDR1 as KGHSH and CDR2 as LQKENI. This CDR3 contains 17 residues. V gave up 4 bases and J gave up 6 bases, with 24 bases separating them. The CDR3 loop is CASSLGARDILGDGYTF. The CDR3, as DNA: TGTGCCAGCTCACTCGGTGCCCGGGACATTTTAGGGGATGGCTACACCTTC.

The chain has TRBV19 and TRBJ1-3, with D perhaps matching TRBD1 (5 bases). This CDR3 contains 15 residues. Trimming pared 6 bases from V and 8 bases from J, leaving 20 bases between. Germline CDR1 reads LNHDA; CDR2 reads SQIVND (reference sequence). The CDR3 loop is CASSATRTLGDTIYF. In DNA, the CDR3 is TGTGCCAGTAGCGCAACAAGGACATTAGGAGACACCATATATTTT.

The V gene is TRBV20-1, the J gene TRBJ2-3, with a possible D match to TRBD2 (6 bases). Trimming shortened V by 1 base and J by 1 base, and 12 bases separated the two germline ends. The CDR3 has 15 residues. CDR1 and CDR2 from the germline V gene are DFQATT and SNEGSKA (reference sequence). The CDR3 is CSARVSSEGTDTQYF. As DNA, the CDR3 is TGCAGTGCTAGAGTATCTAGCGAGGGCACAGATACGCAGTATTTT.

The CDR3 region is CASSPTLVGWNTGELFF. CDR3 nucleotide sequence: TGTGCCAGCAGCCCCACCTTGGTCGGGTGGAACACCGGGGAGCTGTTTTTT. The chain uses TRBV11-2 and TRBJ2-2; D is unresolved. The germline V gene has CDR1 SGHAT and CDR2 FQNNGV. Trimming removed 5 bases from V and 1 base from J, with 17 bases in between. The CDR3 spans 17 residues.

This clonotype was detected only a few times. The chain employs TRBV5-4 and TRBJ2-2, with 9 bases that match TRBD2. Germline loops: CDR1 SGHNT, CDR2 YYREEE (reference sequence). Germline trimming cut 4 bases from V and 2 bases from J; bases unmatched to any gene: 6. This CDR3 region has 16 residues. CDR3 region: CASSNKAGGNTGELFF. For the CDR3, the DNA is TGTGCCAGCAGCAACAAAGCGGGGGGAAACACCGGGGAGCTGTTTTTT.

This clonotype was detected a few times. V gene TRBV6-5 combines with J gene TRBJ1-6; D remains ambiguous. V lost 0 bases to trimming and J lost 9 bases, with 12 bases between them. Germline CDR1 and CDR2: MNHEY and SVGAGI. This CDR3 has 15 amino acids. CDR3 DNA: TGTGCCAGCAGTTACTCGTTCACGGCCACTTCACCCCTCCACTTT. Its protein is CASSYSFTATSPLHF.

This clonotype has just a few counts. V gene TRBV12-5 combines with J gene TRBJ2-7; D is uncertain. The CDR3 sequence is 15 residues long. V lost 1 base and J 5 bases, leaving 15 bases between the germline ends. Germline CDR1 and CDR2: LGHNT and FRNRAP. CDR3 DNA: TGTGCTAGTGGTTTGGGGCAGGTAAAGGGCGACGAGCAGTACTTC. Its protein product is CASGLGQVKGDEQYF. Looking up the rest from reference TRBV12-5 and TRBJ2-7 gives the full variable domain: DARVTQTPRHKVTEMGQEVTMRCQPILGHNTVFWYRQTMMQGLELLAYFRNRAPLDDSGMPKDRFSAEMPDATLATLKIQPSEPRDSAVYFCASGLGQVKGDEQYFGPGTRLTVT.

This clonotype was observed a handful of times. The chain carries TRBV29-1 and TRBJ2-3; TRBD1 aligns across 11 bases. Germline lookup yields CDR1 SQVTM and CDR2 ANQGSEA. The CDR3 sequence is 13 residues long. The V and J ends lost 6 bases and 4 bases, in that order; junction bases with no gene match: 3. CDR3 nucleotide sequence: TGCAGCGTAGGGACAGGGGGTTCAGATACGCAGTATTTT. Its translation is CSVGTGGSDTQYF.

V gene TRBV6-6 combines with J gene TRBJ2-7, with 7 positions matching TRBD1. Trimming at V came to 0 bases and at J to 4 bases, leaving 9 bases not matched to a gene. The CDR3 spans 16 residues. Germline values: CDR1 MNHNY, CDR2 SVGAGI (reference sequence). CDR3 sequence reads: CASSYSIPTGVYEQYF. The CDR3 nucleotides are TGTGCCAGCAGTTACTCGATTCCTACAGGGGTATACGAGCAGTACTTC.

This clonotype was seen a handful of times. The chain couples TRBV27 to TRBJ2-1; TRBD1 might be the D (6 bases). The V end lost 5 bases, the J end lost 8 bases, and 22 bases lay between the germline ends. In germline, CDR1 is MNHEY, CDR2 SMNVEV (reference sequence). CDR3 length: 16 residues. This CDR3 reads CASSSLWGLKRDEQFF. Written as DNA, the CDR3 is TGTGCCAGCAGTAGCCTGTGGGGGCTTAAACGGGATGAGCAGTTCTTC.

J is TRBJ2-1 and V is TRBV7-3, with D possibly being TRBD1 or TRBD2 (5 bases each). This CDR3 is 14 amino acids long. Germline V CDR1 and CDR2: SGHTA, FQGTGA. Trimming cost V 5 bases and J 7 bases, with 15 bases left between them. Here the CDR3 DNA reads TGTGCCAGCAGCCCTACCGGGACGCAGAATGAGCAGTTCTTC. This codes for CASSPTGTQNEQFF.